This T cell receptor beta chain originates from a study of T cell responses to AZD1222 COVID-19 vaccine. Findings of the study overall: Unmutated regions of variants are reportedly targeted by nearly half of spike-specific TCRs. Possibly, clonal diversity was underestimated; donors were largely white British and included more females. Vaccine-related CD4 TCRs covered spike, predominating at 160-218 and 743-854.

Points on this clone: Antigen specificity is unknown.

Trimming removed 4 bases at V and 0 bases at J, with 11 bases between. The CDR3 length is 15 residues. CDR1 and CDR2 (germline): SGDLS, YYNGEE. The table came from immunoSEQ multiplex PCR; TCRdb's copy has only in-frame clones and leaves some out. The sample contains some 200,000 clones, around 94% of which appear only once. Sequences were derived from peripheral blood, sampled 28 days after the second dose of the MenACWY control vaccine. The genes are TRBV9 and TRBJ1-3; D is perhaps TRBD1 (5 bases). The TCR comes from an adult who received the MenACWY meningococcal vaccine as a control. Here the CDR3 DNA reads TGTGCCAGCAGCCCGGGGGGGACCTCTGGAAACACCATATATTTT. Amino acids: CASSPGGTSGNTIYF.